This T cell receptor beta chain stems from a study of CD8+ T cells in alopecia areata. Overall study: Treated patients received oral tofacitinib, 5 to 10 mg twice daily.

Treatment indicated: oral pan-JAK inhibitor, 5-10 mg twice daily. Alopecia areata patients provided lesional scalp punch biopsies and peripheral blood, both collected for the study. Extracted from the samples, RNA was reverse transcribed into cDNA to serve as the sequencing template. Sequenced by immunoSEQ multiplex PCR; TCRdb stores in-frame clones only, minus some. The sample includes about 210,000 clones, about three fifths of them seen just once. V lost 0 bases and J 6 bases, leaving 11 bases between the germline ends. The CDR3 totals 14 residues. CDR1 SGHDN and CDR2 FVKESK come from the germline V gene.

The rearrangement uses TRBV14 and TRBJ2-5; no clear D gene. The sample in question was CD4+ T cells sorted from blood, obtained at week 4, from a patient treated with tofacitinib. The source is a human donor with alopecia areata. This CDR3 is CASSQDWEGKTQYF. Written as DNA, the CDR3 is TGTGCCAGCAGCCAAGATTGGGAAGGAAAGACCCAGTACTTC.